A single sample gave rise to the 20 T cell receptor beta chains below, sequenced in a study of shared clonotypes between healthy human individuals. The method was immunoSEQ multiplex PCR; TCRdb's version includes in-frame clones alone and lacks a portion of them. This table has approximately 1.4 million clones, approximately 98% appearing once. The material sequenced was naive CD4+ T cells sorted from blood. As to subset: CD45RA+ positively selected. Receptor source: a man aged 25 to 40 in good health.

Written as DNA, the CDR3 is TGTGCCAGCAGCGTAGGAGTAGTTGGGTCCTACAATGAGCAGTTCTTC. It translates to CASSVGVVGSYNEQFF. This sequence joins TRBV9 and TRBJ2-1; D is unresolved. CDR1 SGDLS and CDR2 YYNGEE come from the germline V gene. This CDR3 has 16 residues. V was pared by 0 bases and J by 1 base, with 11 bases between.

The chain is built from TRBV7-2 and TRBJ1-2; 7 bases agree with TRBD1. Looked up from germline, CDR1 is SGHTA and CDR2 is FQGNSA. V lost 4 bases to trimming and J lost 8 bases; unmatched junction nucleotides: 13. CDR3 length: 15 residues. CDR3: CASSSTGAAIWGYTF. CDR3 DNA: TGTGCCAGCAGCTCAACAGGGGCCGCCATATGGGGCTACACCTTC.

This chain connects TRBV28 to TRBJ2-7; D is unclear. The V gene lost 2 bases and the J gene lost 0 bases, with 11 bases spanning the gap. The CDR3 loop spans 15 amino acids. The germline V gene has CDR1 MDHEN and CDR2 SYDVKM. CDR3 in DNA: TGTGCCAGCAGTTTACTCGCATATTACTCCTACGAGCAGTACTTC. It specifies CASSLLAYYSYEQYF.

The V gene is TRBV2, the J gene TRBJ2-7, with 10 bases that match TRBD2. Germline CDR1 and CDR2: SNHLY and FYNNEI. V was pared by 7 bases and J by 7 bases, with 10 bases of the junction left unmatched. This CDR3 spans 14 amino acids. The CDR3 reads CASILGLASGEQYF. CDR3 DNA sequence: TGTGCCAGCATCCTGGGACTAGCGTCGGGTGAGCAGTACTTC.

On this clone: The same CDR3 also results from other DNA sequences found in this sample. The rearrangement uses TRBV9 and TRBJ1-2, with 9 bases lining up with TRBD1. V gave up 3 bases and J gave up 5 bases; unmatched junction bases: 2. The CDR3 sequence is 13 residues long. CDR1 SGDLS and CDR2 YYNGEE come from the germline V gene. The CDR3 reads CASSEGQGYGYTF. The DNA for the CDR3 is TGTGCCAGCAGCGAGGGACAGGGTTATGGCTACACCTTC.

This clone was counted a single time. This chain connects TRBV9 to TRBJ1-1; perhaps TRBD1 as D (6 bases). This CDR3 region has 13 residues. The germline V gene encodes CDR1 SGDLS and CDR2 YYNGEE. The V and J ends lost 0 bases and 11 bases respectively, with 14 bases between them. This CDR3 reads CASSVVGGPTAFF. Here the CDR3 DNA reads TGTGCCAGCAGCGTAGTTGGGGGGCCGACGGCTTTCTTT. The full variable domain, rest sourced from reference TRBV9 and TRBJ1-1, is DSGVTQTPKHLITATGQRVTLRCSPRSGDLSVYWYQQSLDQGLQFLIQYYNGEERAKGNILERFSAQQFPDLHSELNLSSLELGDSALYFCASSVVGGPTAFFGQGTRLTVV.

This chain joins TRBV19 and TRBJ1-5; maybe TRBD1 (6 bases). The CDR3 has 13 residues. CDR1 LNHDA and CDR2 SQIVND come from the germline V gene (reference sequence). With 2 bases removed from V and 7 bases from J, the gap between germline ends came to 9 bases. CDR3 nucleotides: TGTGCCAGTAGTATATACAGGGCCCAGCCCCAGCATTTT. Translation gives CASSIYRAQPQHF.

The chain's CDR3 is CASSSWKSYEQYF. In DNA form, the CDR3 reads TGTGCCAGCAGTTCGTGGAAGTCCTACGAGCAGTACTTC. This chain uses TRBV6-5 with TRBJ2-7; no firm D call. V was clipped by 4 bases and J by 1 base, with 8 bases between them. Germline assignment: CDR1 MNHEY and CDR2 SVGAGI. The CDR3 totals 13 residues.

The chain employs TRBV6-4 and TRBJ2-3; D unclear. Per germline, CDR1 MRHNA and CDR2 SNTAGT. V was pared by 5 bases and J by 3 bases, with 9 bases between. The CDR3 loop spans 13 amino acids. CDR3 region: CASSPDLTDTQYF. The CDR3 DNA reads TGTGCCAGCAGTCCTGACTTAACAGATACGCAGTATTTT.

V usage is TRBV10-3 and J usage is TRBJ2-7; TRBD1 might be the D (5 bases). Trimming shortened V by 6 bases and J by 4 bases, and 19 bases separated the two germline ends. Germline V gives CDR1 ENHRY, CDR2 SYGVKD. The CDR3 extends over 15 amino acids. The CDR3 protein is CAISQRPGSGYEQYF. The CDR3 nucleotides are TGTGCCATCAGCCAAAGACCAGGGTCAGGATACGAGCAGTACTTC.

This sequence joins TRBV10-2 and TRBJ2-7; the D is unclear. CDR1 WSHSY and CDR2 SAAADI come from the germline V gene. Trimming pared 6 bases from V and 6 bases from J, leaving 15 bases between. The CDR3 contains 13 residues. In DNA, the CDR3 is TGCGCCAGCAGCCGAGTAATGGCTGTCGAGCAGTACTTC. Its protein is CASSRVMAVEQYF.

The chain recombines TRBV19 with TRBJ1-5; possible D gene TRBD1, 5 bases. Germline V lookup: CDR1 LNHDA, CDR2 SQIVND (reference sequence). V was trimmed by 3 bases and J by 1 base, leaving 13 bases between them. The CDR3 is 16 residues long. The CDR3 DNA follows: TGTGCCAGTAGTATCATAGGGGCCGGGAGCAATCAGCCCCAGCATTTT. This codes for CASSIIGAGSNQPQHF.

The chain recombines TRBV28 with TRBJ2-7; 8 bases line up with TRBD2. The CDR3 length is 15 residues. Germline CDR1 MDHEN, CDR2 SYDVKM. V lost 6 bases, J lost 2 bases, and 9 bases stayed unmatched. The CDR3 sequence is CASRLAGGETYEQYF. The DNA of the CDR3 is TGTGCCAGCAGACTTGCGGGAGGTGAAACCTACGAGCAGTACTTC.

This clone appeared a single time. V is TRBV5-1 and J is TRBJ2-1; either TRBD1 or TRBD2 may supply D (6 bases each). CDR1 is SGHRS, CDR2 YFSETQ, per germline. V lost 2 bases and J 1 base, leaving 13 bases between the germline ends. The CDR3 consists of 16 residues. The DNA for the CDR3 is TGCGCCAGCAGCTTACCGGGGGCGAGTTCCTACAATGAGCAGTTCTTC. It specifies CASSLPGASSYNEQFF.

The chain carries TRBV27 and TRBJ2-7; 7 positions agree with TRBD2. Germline V gene sequence: CDR1 MNHEY, CDR2 SMNVEV (reference sequence). The CDR3 has 15 amino acids. After removal of 3 bases from V and 4 bases from J, the junction contained 9 bases not matched to a gene. The DNA for the CDR3 is TGTGCCAGCAGTTTCCTGGCGGGAGATCGGTACGAGCAGTACTTC. Its translation: CASSFLAGDRYEQYF.

The chain employs TRBV18 and TRBJ1-3; a possible D gene is TRBD1 (6 bases). This CDR3 has 15 amino acids. Germline V gene sequence: CDR1 KGHSH, CDR2 LQKENI. Trimming removed 2 bases at V and 1 base at J, with 9 bases between. CDR3 sequence: CASSPAGASGNTIYF. CDR3 DNA sequence: TGTGCCAGCTCACCAGCAGGGGCGTCTGGAAACACCATATATTTT. The entire variable domain, with the rest obtained from reference TRBV18 and TRBJ1-3, is as follows: NAGVMQNPRHLVRRRGQEARLRCSPMKGHSHVYWYRQLPEEGLKFMVYLQKENIIDESGMPKERFSAEFPKEGPSILRIQQVVRGDSAAYFCASSPAGASGNTIYFGEGSWLTVV.

J is TRBJ2-1 and V is TRBV9, with TRBD2 identical over 9 bases. V gave up 3 bases and J gave up 2 bases; unmatched junction bases: 3. The CDR3 spans 15 residues. CDR1 SGDLS and CDR2 YYNGEE come from the germline V gene. The DNA for the CDR3 is TGTGCCAGCAGCGCTAGCGGGATTACCTACAATGAGCAGTTCTTC. Its protein is CASSASGITYNEQFF.

This chain links TRBV2 with TRBJ2-3, with unresolved D. Germline V lookup: CDR1 SNHLY, CDR2 FYNNEI. The V gene lost 8 bases and the J gene lost 8 bases, with 14 bases spanning the gap. The CDR3 sequence is 12 residues long. As DNA, the CDR3 is TGTGCCAGCCGACCGTCGCAGAGTACGCAGTATTTT. It codes for CASRPSQSTQYF.

The V and J genes are TRBV28 and TRBJ1-4; 10 bases agree with TRBD1. The V and J ends lost 5 bases and 6 bases, in that order; junction bases with no gene match: 9. CDR1 and CDR2 (germline): MDHEN, SYDVKM. This CDR3 region has 16 residues. The CDR3 DNA follows: TGTGCCAGCAGTCCTCCCCTTGGGACAGGGGATGAAAAACTGTTTTTT. This sequence encodes CASSPPLGTGDEKLFF.

The chain couples TRBV25-1 to TRBJ1-4, with D maybe TRBD1 (5 bases). Trimming left V 1 base short and J 0 bases short, with 12 bases between. In germline, CDR1 is MGHDK, CDR2 SYGVNS. This CDR3 contains 17 residues. The CDR3 here is CASSEWGRQSTNEKLFF. The CDR3 DNA sequence: TGTGCCAGCAGTGAATGGGGACGGCAGTCAACTAATGAAAAACTGTTTTTT.